Below, 8 T cell receptor beta chains from the same sample are listed, as sequenced in a study of T-cell memory formation after mild COVID-19. TCRdb recomputed calls from the 5' RACE reads with MiXCR, one row per CDR3 protein. The table records 450,000 to 650,000 distinct CDR3 sequences, 20% to 25% of them present only once. Sequencing input: PBMCs or a T cell subset sorted from them (not recorded which). The source is an adult woman who had mild COVID-19 (a few samples of this study predate the infection). Cell type and time point are not known.

The CDR3 reads CASSFGKSSYNEQFF. DNA of the CDR3: TGTGCCAGCAGTTTCGGGAAGAGCTCCTACAATGAGCAGTTCTTC. J is TRBJ2-1 and V is TRBV12-3 or TRBV12-4; maybe TRBD2 (5 bases). With 3 bases removed from V and 0 bases from J, the gap between germline ends came to 9 bases. The CDR3 covers 15 residues.

This clonotype was seen more than once but under ten times. This chain joins TRBV7-8 and TRBJ2-1; D may be TRBD1 (6 bases). V gave up 1 base and J gave up 6 bases, with 22 bases separating them. The CDR3 spans 18 residues. Germline CDR1 SGHVS, CDR2 FQNEAQ. The CDR3 DNA sequence: TGTGCCAGCAGCTTAGGGACTGGGGGCATACCGGCGGGCAATGAGCAGTTCTTC. Its protein is CASSLGTGGIPAGNEQFF.

As to this clonotype: The germline gene is not matched at one end of the junction; a read error may be the cause. The gene calls are TRBV14 and TRBJ2-1; D gene unclear. From germline, CDR1 is SGHDN and CDR2 FVKESK. The CDR3 spans 13 residues. CDR3 in amino acids: CASSQVNYNEQLF. DNA of the CDR3: TGTGCCAGCAGCCAAGTAAATTACAATGAGCAGTTATTC.

The V call is TRBV6-5, the J call TRBJ1-2, with D possibly being TRBD1 (6 bases). V was cut by 0 bases and J by 0 bases, with 8 bases left in between. The germline V gene has CDR1 MNHEY and CDR2 SVGAGI. The CDR3 is 15 residues long. The DNA for the CDR3 is TGTGCCAGCAGTTACTCAGGGGGGACTAACTATGGCTACACCTTC. The encoded protein is CASSYSGGTNYGYTF.

The table lists this clonotype with a few counts. This rearrangement joins TRBV15 to TRBJ2-1, with a weak D call TRBD2 (5 bases). Trimming cost V 5 bases and J 1 base, with 15 bases left between them. Germline assignment: CDR1 LNHNV and CDR2 YYDKDF (reference sequence). The CDR3 covers 16 residues. DNA of the CDR3: TGTGCCACCAGCGCCGACCCAGCGGCATCCTACAATGAGCAGTTCTTC. This gives the protein CATSADPAASYNEQFF.

The chain carries TRBV29-1 and TRBJ1-3, with 8 positions matching TRBD1. The CDR3 contains 15 residues. From germline, CDR1 is SQVTM and CDR2 ANQGSEA. Trimming took 6 bases from V and 0 from J; bases not matched to a gene: 7. The CDR3 coding sequence is TGCAGCGTCCTACAGGGGGTATCCTCTGGAAACACCATATATTTT. This gives the protein CSVLQGVSSGNTIYF.

There are a few counts of this clonotype. The chain joins TRBV7-9 to TRBJ2-7, with 7 positions matching TRBD1. With 5 bases clipped from V and 2 bases from J, the junction kept 12 bases outside the gene matches. CDR3 length equals 16 residues. Germline-derived CDR1 and CDR2 are SEHNR and FQNEAQ (reference sequence). The CDR3 nucleotides are TGTGCCAGCAGCCACAGTATGGGACAGCCTACCTACGAGCAGTACTTC. Its protein product is CASSHSMGQPTYEQYF.

Details on this clonotype: No conserved phenylalanine or tryptophan is present at the end of the CDR3, so a read error is the likely explanation. The chain couples TRBV3-1 to TRBJ2-1; 12 bases are shared with TRBD2. The germline V gene encodes CDR1 LGHDT and CDR2 YNNKEL (reference sequence). The V gene end was trimmed by 4 bases and the J gene end by 3 bases; junction bases not matched to a gene: 4. The CDR3 is 16 amino acids. Here the CDR3 reads CASSPRLAGVYNEQFL. Here the CDR3 DNA reads TGTGCCAGCAGCCCAAGACTAGCGGGGGTCTACAATGAGCAGTTCCTC.